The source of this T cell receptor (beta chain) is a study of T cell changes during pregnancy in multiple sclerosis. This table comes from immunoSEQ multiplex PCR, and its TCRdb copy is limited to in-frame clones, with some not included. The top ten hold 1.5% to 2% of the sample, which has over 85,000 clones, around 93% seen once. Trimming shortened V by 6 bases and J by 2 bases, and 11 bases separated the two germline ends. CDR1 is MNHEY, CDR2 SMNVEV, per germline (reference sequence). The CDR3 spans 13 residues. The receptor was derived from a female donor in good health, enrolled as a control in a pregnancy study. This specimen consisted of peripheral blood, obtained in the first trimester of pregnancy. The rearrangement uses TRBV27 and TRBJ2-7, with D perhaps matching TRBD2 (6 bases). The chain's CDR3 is CASSRDSTYEQYF. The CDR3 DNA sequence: TGTGCCAGCAGCCGGGACTCTACCTACGAGCAGTACTTC.